Below are 32 T cell receptor beta chains sequenced from a single sample in a study of T-cell reconstitution after alpha-beta-depleted transplantation in children. Unique molecular identifiers were incorporated when the TCRbeta library was constructed. TCRdb fed the PCR reads into MiXCR, producing one record per CDR3 protein. Of 500,000 to 650,000 distinct CDR3 sequences in the sample, around 10% are singletons; the top ten hold around 15%. Here the sequenced sample was PBMCs, mostly from graft donor cells, taken 180 days after TCRalphabeta/CD19-depleted stem cell transplant. The source of these receptors is a female patient between 2 and 10 years old who had a stem cell transplant for aplastic anemia, so the T cells may come from the graft donor.

Here the CDR3 reads CSAPSQGTGVLDTQYF. The CDR3 DNA follows: TGCAGTGCTCCGAGCCAGGGCACCGGGGTATTAGATACGCAGTATTTT. The rearrangement joins TRBV20-1 to TRBJ2-3; tentatively, D is TRBD1 or TRBD2 (5 bases each). Looked up from germline, CDR1 is DFQATT and CDR2 is SNEGSKA (reference sequence). V was trimmed by 5 bases and J by 5 bases, leaving 23 bases between them. The CDR3 covers 16 residues.

With respect to this clonotype: A much more abundant neighbour one base away suggests this may be a read error. The chain carries TRBV7-8 and TRBJ2-1, with a possible D match to TRBD1 (6 bases). This CDR3 region has 17 residues. Germline V gene sequence: CDR1 SGHVS, CDR2 FQNEAQ. The CDR3 DNA follows: TGTGCCAGCAGCTCCTTTCCATTTCAGGGGCAATACAATGACCAGTTCTTC. Its translation: CASSSFPFQGQYNDQFF.

V is TRBV5-1 and J is TRBJ2-3, with D possibly matching TRBD2 (6 bases). V lost 7 bases and J lost 4, with 16 bases in between. This CDR3 is built from 14 residues. CDR1 SGHRS and CDR2 YFSETQ come from the germline V gene. The CDR3 region has the DNA TGCGCCAGCGGGACTGCCATAGCGTCAGATACGCAGTATTTT. Its protein is CASGTAIASDTQYF.

This chain joins TRBV28 and TRBJ2-5; D is possibly TRBD2 (5 bases). Germline CDR1 reads MDHEN; CDR2 reads SYDVKM. V dropped 5 bases and J dropped 7 bases, with 11 bases sitting between them. This CDR3 region has 12 residues. The CDR3 region has the DNA TGTGCCAGCAGTCAGTATGCGGGGACCCAGTACTTC. As protein: CASSQYAGTQYF.

The J gene is TRBJ2-7, the V gene TRBV7-9; D ambiguous. Trimming stripped 5 bases from V and 2 bases from J, with 13 bases between. Germline V gene sequence: CDR1 SEHNR, CDR2 FQNEAQ (reference sequence). There are 14 residues in the CDR3. The CDR3 nucleotides read TGTGCCAGCAGCCCGGGCGCCGGCCCCTACGAGCAGTACGTC. This translates into CASSPGAGPYEQYV.

In this sample, this clonotype turned up many times. CDR3 protein: CASSLNPTVNTEAFF. The CDR3 nucleotides read TGTGCCAGCAGTTTAAATCCCACAGTGAACACTGAAGCTTTCTTT. This rearrangement joins TRBV12-3 or TRBV12-4 to TRBJ1-1; D unclear. Trimming cost V 2 bases and J 0 bases, with 10 bases left between them. This CDR3 comprises 15 residues.

This rearrangement joins TRBV27 to TRBJ1-5; 10 bases are a match to TRBD1. Germline V gene data show CDR1 as MNHEY and CDR2 as SMNVEV (reference sequence). V lost 5 bases to trimming and J lost 3 bases; unmatched junction nucleotides: 7. The CDR3 contains 16 residues. CDR3 loop: CASSPRTGGINQPQHF. CDR3 DNA: TGTGCCAGCAGTCCCAGGACAGGGGGGATCAATCAGCCCCAGCATTTT.

This clonotype was observed a handful of times. The chain employs TRBV3-1 and TRBJ1-2; 7 nucleotides match TRBD1. CDR1 and CDR2 from the germline V gene are LGHDT and YNNKEL (reference sequence). The CDR3 sequence is 15 residues long. The trim removed 4 bases at V and 4 bases at J, leaving 9 bases unmatched. The CDR3 sequence: CASSRSQGSIYGYTF. Here the CDR3 DNA reads TGTGCCAGCAGCCGCTCACAGGGGTCCATCTATGGCTACACCTTC. Drawing the rest from reference TRBV3-1 and TRBJ1-2, the complete variable domain is DTAVSQTPKYLVTQMGNDKSIKCEQNLGHDTMYWYKQDSKKFLKIMFSYNNKELIINETVPNRFSPKSPDKAHLNLHINSLELGDSAVYFCASSRSQGSIYGYTFGSGTRLTVV.

This clonotype was counted a few times. This chain connects TRBV29-1 to TRBJ2-3; D might be TRBD2 (6 bases). V was cut by 4 bases and J by 4 bases, with 6 bases left in between. Per the germline V gene, CDR1 is SQVTM and CDR2 is ANQGSEA. The CDR3 is made up of 11 amino acids. The CDR3 nucleotides are TGCAGCGTTGCGGGGGCAGATACGCAGTATTTT. This translates into CSVAGADTQYF.

The chain is built from TRBV7-3 and TRBJ2-2; 13 bases agree with TRBD2. After removal of 2 bases from V and 6 bases from J, the junction contained 9 bases not matched to a gene. Per germline, CDR1 SGHTA and CDR2 FQGTGA. The CDR3 runs to 18 residues. CDR3 amino acids: CASSLAWTSGREAGELFF. The CDR3 DNA reads as TGTGCCAGCAGCTTAGCTTGGACTAGCGGGAGAGAGGCCGGGGAGCTGTTTTTT.

The chain joins TRBV20-1 to TRBJ2-2; the D gene is possibly TRBD1 (6 bases). Germline-derived CDR1 and CDR2 are DFQATT and SNEGSKA (reference sequence). The CDR3 is 14 amino acids. V gave up 4 bases and J gave up 3 bases, with 12 bases separating them. This CDR3 reads CSATPDSYTGELFF. Written as DNA, the CDR3 is TGCAGTGCTACCCCGGACAGTTACACCGGGGAGCTGTTTTTT.

The chain combines TRBV9 with TRBJ1-2, with 10 bases matching TRBD1. Germline CDR1 and CDR2: SGDLS and YYNGEE. The CDR3 extends over 14 amino acids. The J segment lost 4 bases and the V segment lost 0 bases, leaving 0 bases of the junction unmatched. Written as DNA, the CDR3 is TGTGCCAGCAGCGTAGGGACAGGGGGCTATGGCTACACCTTC. Protein: CASSVGTGGYGYTF.

V usage is TRBV20-1 and J usage is TRBJ1-6; a possible D gene is TRBD1 (5 bases). V was trimmed by 6 bases and J by 8 bases, leaving 20 bases between them. CDR3 length equals 15 residues. Per germline, CDR1 DFQATT and CDR2 SNEGSKA (reference sequence). CDR3 region: CSARQLAIVHSPLHF. CDR3 DNA: TGCAGTGCCCGACAGCTGGCCATTGTTCATTCACCCCTCCACTTT.

The CDR3 bases are TGTGCCAGCAGAGGCTCAGCCGCACTAGCGGACGTATCCTACGAGCAGTACTTC. Translating gives CASRGSAALADVSYEQYF. V usage is TRBV28 and J usage is TRBJ2-7, with 8 bases identical to TRBD2. CDR1 is MDHEN and CDR2 is SYDVKM in the germline V gene. The J segment lost 1 base and the V segment lost 6 bases, leaving 17 bases of the junction unmatched. This CDR3 comprises 18 residues.

As to this clonotype: Just one base apart from a much larger clone, this may be a read error. The chain recombines TRBV6-2 or TRBV6-3 with TRBJ2-3, with a possible D match to TRBD1 (5 bases). V was clipped by 5 bases and J by 4 bases, with 13 bases between them. In germline, CDR1 is MNHEY, CDR2 SVGEGT. This CDR3 spans 14 amino acids. CDR3 protein: CASSGAPLADTQYF. In DNA, the CDR3 is TGTGCCAGCAGTGGGGCTCCCCTAGCAGATACGCAGTATTTT.

Ten or more counts support this clonotype. The V call is TRBV5-1, the J call TRBJ2-1; D is possibly TRBD1 or TRBD2 (6 bases each). Trimming shortened V by 0 bases and J by 8 bases, and 15 bases separated the two germline ends. Germline assignment: CDR1 SGHRS and CDR2 YFSETQ. The CDR3 runs to 15 residues. The CDR3 spells CASSLGRDNSHEQFF. The CDR3 DNA reads as TGCGCCAGCAGCTTGGGGCGGGACAATAGCCATGAGCAGTTCTTC.

The V gene is TRBV18, the J gene TRBJ1-2, with D maybe TRBD1 (5 bases). The germline gives CDR1 KGHSH, CDR2 LQKENI. The length of the CDR3 is 13 residues. V was cut by 2 bases and J by 6 bases, with 10 bases left in between. CDR3 sequence reads: CASSPSKGNGYTF. DNA of the CDR3: TGTGCCAGCTCACCATCTAAGGGGAATGGCTACACCTTC.

In this sample, this clonotype turned up a few times. This rearrangement joins TRBV29-1 to TRBJ1-5; the D gene is possibly TRBD1 (5 bases). From germline, CDR1 is SQVTM and CDR2 ANQGSEA. The V and J ends lost 8 bases and 1 base respectively, with 12 bases between them. The CDR3 has 13 residues. The CDR3 region has the DNA TGCAGCTTCAGGGAGGGGAGCAATCAGCCCCAGCATTTT. Translating gives CSFREGSNQPQHF.

The rearrangement joins TRBV12-3 or TRBV12-4 to TRBJ2-1; 12 nucleotides match TRBD2. Germline trimming cut 6 bases from V and 3 bases from J; bases unmatched to any gene: 6. The CDR3 loop spans 16 amino acids. DNA for the CDR3: TGTGCCAGCAGAAGGCGGACTAGCGGGAACTACAATGAGCAGTTCTTC. Translation: CASRRRTSGNYNEQFF.

This clonotype was seen many times. J is TRBJ2-7 and V is TRBV29-1; no reliable D call. The CDR3 covers 11 residues. CDR1 and CDR2 from the germline V gene are SQVTM and ANQGSEA. Trimming took off 7 bases at V and 1 base at J, with 8 bases between the two ends. The DNA of the CDR3 is TGCAGCGCCCAGGAGTCCTACGAGCAGTACTTC. This translates into CSAQESYEQYF.

This clonotype was seen only once. Mismatch with germline at one junction end may stem from a read error. This sequence joins TRBV20-1 and TRBJ2-5, with 8 bases matching TRBD2. This CDR3 region has 17 residues. Germline V gene sequence: CDR1 DFQATT, CDR2 SNEGSKA (reference sequence). CDR3 nucleotide sequence: TGCTGTGCTAGCCCTCGGAAAGAGGCGGGAGGACAAGAGACCCAGTACTTC. Protein: CCASPRKEAGGQETQYF.

The rearrangement links TRBV11-3 to TRBJ2-1, with D possibly TRBD1 on 5 matching bases. Looked up from germline, CDR1 is SGHNT and CDR2 is YENEEA. Trimming shortened V by 5 bases and J by 4 bases, and 9 bases separated the two germline ends. CDR3 length equals 13 residues. The CDR3 spells CASSMTEYNEQFF. In DNA form, the CDR3 reads TGTGCCAGCAGCATGACAGAATACAATGAGCAGTTCTTC.

The chain has TRBV28 and TRBJ2-1; tentatively, D is TRBD1 or TRBD2 (5 bases each). The V gene lost 0 bases and the J gene lost 8 bases, with 8 bases spanning the gap. The CDR3 runs 13 residues. Germline values: CDR1 MDHEN, CDR2 SYDVKM. The CDR3 protein is CASSLWGTDEQFF. The CDR3 nucleotides are TGTGCCAGCAGTTTATGGGGGACGGATGAGCAGTTCTTC.

The table lists this clonotype with a few counts. The chain is built from TRBV5-1 and TRBJ2-5, with 10 positions matching TRBD2. Germline CDR1 is SGHRS and CDR2 is YFSETQ. J was trimmed by 2 bases and V by 0 bases; bases with no gene match: 13. The CDR3 covers 19 residues. The CDR3 region has the DNA TGCGCCAGCAGCTTGGTAGGCCTAGCGGGAGCTGGTGAACAAGAGACCCAGTACTTC. Translation: CASSLVGLAGAGEQETQYF.

This clonotype has just a few counts. The chain links TRBV20-1 to TRBJ2-7, with TRBD2 matching 13 bases. Germline lookup yields CDR1 DFQATT and CDR2 SNEGSKA (reference sequence). This CDR3 spans 15 amino acids. The J segment lost 7 bases and the V segment lost 6 bases, leaving 12 bases of the junction unmatched. The DNA for the CDR3 is TGCAGTGCGAGGAGGACTAGCGGGAGTTTTCGAGAGCAGTACTTC. It yields the protein CSARRTSGSFREQYF.

This clonotype was seen a few times. The V and J genes are TRBV25-1 and TRBJ2-7; D may correspond to TRBD1 or TRBD2 (5 bases each). Between the trimmed V and J ends, which lost 3 bases and 2 bases, there was a span of 14 bases. This CDR3 is 15 amino acids long. Per germline, CDR1 MGHDK and CDR2 SYGVNS. The CDR3 sequence: CASSDPRDGAYEQYF. As DNA, the CDR3 is TGTGCCAGCAGTGACCCCCGGGACGGGGCCTACGAGCAGTACTTC.

This clonotype was found a few times. The gene calls are TRBV6-5 and TRBJ2-7; 9 bases match TRBD1. Per the germline V gene, CDR1 is MNHEY and CDR2 is SVGAGI. J was trimmed by 2 bases and V by 4 bases; bases with no gene match: 3. The CDR3 has 14 residues. CDR3 sequence (DNA): TGTGCCAGCAGTTCCGGGACAGGGACCTACGAGCAGTACGTC. Its translation: CASSSGTGTYEQYV.

This clonotype was seen a few times. V gene TRBV7-8 combines with J gene TRBJ1-6; possible D gene TRBD1, 5 bases. The CDR3 covers 18 residues. The V gene lost 1 base and the J gene lost 0 bases, with 13 bases spanning the gap. CDR1 is SGHVS and CDR2 is FQNEAQ in the germline V gene. The chain's CDR3 is CASSLDGGCGSYNSPLHF. The CDR3 DNA follows: TGTGCCAGCAGCTTAGATGGGGGGTGCGGCTCCTATAATTCACCCCTCCACTTT.

This clonotype was counted only a few times. The chain uses TRBV11-2 and TRBJ2-5, with 7 positions matching TRBD1. Germline lookup yields CDR1 SGHAT and CDR2 FQNNGV. Trimming cost V 6 bases and J 5 bases; bases outside gene matches: 9. This CDR3 comprises 14 residues. In DNA, the CDR3 is TGTGCCAGCAGACCAGAGAGGGGGCGGGAGACCCAGTACTTC. Translated: CASRPERGRETQYF. The whole variable domain, remainder taken from reference TRBV11-2 and TRBJ2-5, is EAGVAQSPRYKIIEKRQSVAFWCNPISGHATLYWYQQILGQGPKLLIQFQNNGVVDDSQLPKDRFSAERLKGVDSTLKIQPAKLEDSAVYLCASRPERGRETQYFGPGTRLLVL.

Many counts were recorded for this clonotype. This chain links TRBV29-1 with TRBJ2-7; a weak D match, TRBD1 (5 bases). CDR1 SQVTM and CDR2 ANQGSEA come from the germline V gene. Trimming took off 0 bases at V and 3 bases at J, with 15 bases between the two ends. The CDR3 has 15 residues. CDR3: CSVEERCQGCYEQYF. CDR3 DNA sequence: TGCAGCGTTGAAGAGAGGTGTCAGGGCTGCTACGAGCAGTACTTC.

In its sample, this clonotype was seen a few times. The CDR3 here is CASSTGGGRSGNTIYF. Written as DNA, the CDR3 is TGTGCCAGCAGTACCGGAGGGGGCCGCTCTGGAAACACCATATATTTT. The chain employs TRBV28 and TRBJ1-3; TRBD1 matches 7 bases. The germline V gene encodes CDR1 MDHEN and CDR2 SYDVKM. J was trimmed by 0 bases and V by 5 bases; bases with no gene match: 7. The CDR3 length is 16 residues.

This clonotype was seen a few times. The genes are TRBV25-1 and TRBJ2-3; the match to TRBD1 covers 11 bases. This CDR3 region has 18 residues. V lost 2 bases, J lost 0 bases, and 7 bases stayed unmatched. Germline V gives CDR1 MGHDK, CDR2 SYGVNS. The CDR3: CASSERTGGLTSTDTQYF. The CDR3 DNA reads as TGTGCCAGCAGTGAAAGGACAGGGGGCCTTACTAGCACAGATACGCAGTATTTT.